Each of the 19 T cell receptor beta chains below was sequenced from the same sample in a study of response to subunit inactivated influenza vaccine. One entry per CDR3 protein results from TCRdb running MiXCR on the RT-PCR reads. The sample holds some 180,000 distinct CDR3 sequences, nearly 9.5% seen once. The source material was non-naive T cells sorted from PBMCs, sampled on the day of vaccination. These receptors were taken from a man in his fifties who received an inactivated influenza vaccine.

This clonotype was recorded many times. The DNA of the CDR3 is TGTGCCAGCAGTTATTTGGGGGATGGTGGCTACACCTTC. Translating it yields CASSYLGDGGYTF. This chain connects TRBV6-2 or TRBV6-3 to TRBJ1-2; possibly TRBD1 for D (5 bases). The ends were cut back, 3 bases at V and 7 bases at J, with 12 bases in the middle. CDR3 length equals 13 residues. CDR1 and CDR2 (germline): MNHEY, SVGEGT.

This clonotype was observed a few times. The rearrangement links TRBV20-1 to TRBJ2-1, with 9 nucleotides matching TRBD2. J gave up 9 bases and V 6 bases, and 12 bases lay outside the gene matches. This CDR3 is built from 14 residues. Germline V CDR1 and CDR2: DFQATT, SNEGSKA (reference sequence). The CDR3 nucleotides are TGCAGTGCCAACCGACTAGCGGAGGGGGCTGAGCAGTTCTTC. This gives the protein CSANRLAEGAEQFF.

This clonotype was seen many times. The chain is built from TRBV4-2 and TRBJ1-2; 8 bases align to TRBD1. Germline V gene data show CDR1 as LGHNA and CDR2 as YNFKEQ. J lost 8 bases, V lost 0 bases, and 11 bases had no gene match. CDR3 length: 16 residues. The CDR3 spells CASSQEVAGGAGGYTF. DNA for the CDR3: TGTGCCAGCAGCCAAGAGGTGGCAGGGGGCGCTGGGGGCTACACCTTC.

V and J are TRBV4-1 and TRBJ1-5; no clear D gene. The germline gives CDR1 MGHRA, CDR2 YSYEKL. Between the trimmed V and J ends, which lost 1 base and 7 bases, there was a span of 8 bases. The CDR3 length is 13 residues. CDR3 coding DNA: TGCGCCAGCAGCCAAGCGGGAGGACAGCCCCAGCATTTT. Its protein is CASSQAGGQPQHF.

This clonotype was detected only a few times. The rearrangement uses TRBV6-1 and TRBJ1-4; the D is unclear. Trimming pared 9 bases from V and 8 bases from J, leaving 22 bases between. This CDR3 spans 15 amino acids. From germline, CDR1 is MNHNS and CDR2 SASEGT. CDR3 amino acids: CASSRAPAGKEKLFF. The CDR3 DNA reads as TGTGCCAGTTCTCGGGCCCCAGCTGGAAAAGAAAAACTGTTTTTT.

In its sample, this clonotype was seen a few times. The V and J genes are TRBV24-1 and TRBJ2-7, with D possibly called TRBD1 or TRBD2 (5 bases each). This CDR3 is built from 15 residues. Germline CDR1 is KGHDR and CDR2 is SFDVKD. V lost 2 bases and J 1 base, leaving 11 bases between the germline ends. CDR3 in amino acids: CATSDSWGSSYEQYF. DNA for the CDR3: TGTGCCACCAGTGATTCTTGGGGGTCATCCTACGAGCAGTACTTC.

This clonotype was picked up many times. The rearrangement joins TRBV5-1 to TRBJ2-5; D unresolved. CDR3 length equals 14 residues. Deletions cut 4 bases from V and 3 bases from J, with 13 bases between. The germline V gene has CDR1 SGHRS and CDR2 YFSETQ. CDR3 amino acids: CASSPRILEETQYF. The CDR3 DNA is TGCGCCAGCAGCCCCCGAATTCTGGAAGAGACCCAGTACTTC. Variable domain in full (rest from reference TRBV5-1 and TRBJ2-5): KAGVTQTPRYLIKTRGQQVTLSCSPISGHRSVSWYQQTPGQGLQFLFEYFSETQRNKGNFPGRFSGRQFSNSRSEMNVSTLELGDSALYLCASSPRILEETQYFGPGTRLLVL.

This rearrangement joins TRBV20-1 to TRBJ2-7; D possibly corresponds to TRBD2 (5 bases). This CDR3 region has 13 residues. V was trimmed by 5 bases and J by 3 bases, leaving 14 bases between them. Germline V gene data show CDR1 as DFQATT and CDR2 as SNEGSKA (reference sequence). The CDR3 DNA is TGCAGTGCTGGGTCCCTCGGGATCTACGAGCAGTACTTC. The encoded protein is CSAGSLGIYEQYF.

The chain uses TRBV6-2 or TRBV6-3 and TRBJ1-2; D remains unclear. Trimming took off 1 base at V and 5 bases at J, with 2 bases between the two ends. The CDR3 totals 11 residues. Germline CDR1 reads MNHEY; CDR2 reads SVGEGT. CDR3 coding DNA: TGTGCCAGCAGTTACTTATATGGCTACACCTTC. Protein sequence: CASSYLYGYTF.

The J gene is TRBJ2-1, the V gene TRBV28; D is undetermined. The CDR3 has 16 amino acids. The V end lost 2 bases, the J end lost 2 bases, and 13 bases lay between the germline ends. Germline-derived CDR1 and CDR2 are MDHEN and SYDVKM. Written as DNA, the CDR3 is TGTGCCAGCAGTTTAGGACCTCAGGTACCCTACAATGAGCAGTTCTTC. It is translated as CASSLGPQVPYNEQFF.

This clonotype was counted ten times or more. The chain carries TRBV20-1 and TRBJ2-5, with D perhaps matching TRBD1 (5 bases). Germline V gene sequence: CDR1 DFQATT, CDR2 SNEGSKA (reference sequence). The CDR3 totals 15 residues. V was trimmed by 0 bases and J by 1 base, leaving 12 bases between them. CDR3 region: CSARDPTVLQETQYF. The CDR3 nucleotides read TGCAGTGCTAGAGACCCGACAGTTCTCCAAGAGACCCAGTACTTC.

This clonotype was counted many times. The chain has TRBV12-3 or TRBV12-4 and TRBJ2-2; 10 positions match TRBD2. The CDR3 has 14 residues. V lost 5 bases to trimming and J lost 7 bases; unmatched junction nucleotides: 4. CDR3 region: CASSPRLAGGELFF. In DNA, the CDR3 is TGTGCCAGCAGTCCTCGACTAGCGGGCGGGGAGCTGTTTTTT.

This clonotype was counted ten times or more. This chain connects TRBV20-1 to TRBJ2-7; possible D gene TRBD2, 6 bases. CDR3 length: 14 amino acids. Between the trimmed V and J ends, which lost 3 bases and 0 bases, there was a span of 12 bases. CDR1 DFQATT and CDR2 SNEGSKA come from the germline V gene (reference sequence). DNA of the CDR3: TGCAGTGCTAGGGTAGGAGGGAGCTCCTACGAGCAGTACTTC. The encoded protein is CSARVGGSSYEQYF.

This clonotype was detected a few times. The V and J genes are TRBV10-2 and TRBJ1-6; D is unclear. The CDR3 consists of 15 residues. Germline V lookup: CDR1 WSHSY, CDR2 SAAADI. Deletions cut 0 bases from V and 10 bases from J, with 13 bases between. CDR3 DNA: TGCGCCAGCAGTGAGTCGGGAGGCAGATTCTCACCCCTCCACTTT. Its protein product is CASSESGGRFSPLHF.

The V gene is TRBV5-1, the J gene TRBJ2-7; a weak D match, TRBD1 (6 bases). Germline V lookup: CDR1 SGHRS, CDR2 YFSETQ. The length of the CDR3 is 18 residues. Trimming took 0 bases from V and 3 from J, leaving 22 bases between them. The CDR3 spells CASSLAGRGHQTGYEQYF. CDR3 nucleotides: TGCGCCAGCAGCTTGGCGGGCAGGGGCCATCAAACCGGCTACGAGCAGTACTTC.

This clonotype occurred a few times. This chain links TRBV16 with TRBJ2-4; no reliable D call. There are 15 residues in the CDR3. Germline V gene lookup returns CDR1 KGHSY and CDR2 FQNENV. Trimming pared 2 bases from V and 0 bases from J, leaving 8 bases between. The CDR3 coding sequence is TGTGCCAGCAGCCAAGGTGGGATAGCCAAAAACATTCAGTACTTC. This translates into CASSQGGIAKNIQYF. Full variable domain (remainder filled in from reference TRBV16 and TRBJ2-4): GEEVAQTPKHLVRGEGQKAKLYCAPIKGHSYVFWYQQVLKNEFKFLISFQNENVFDETGMPKERFSAKCLPNSPCSLEIQATKLEDSAVYFCASSQGGIAKNIQYFGAGTRLSVL.

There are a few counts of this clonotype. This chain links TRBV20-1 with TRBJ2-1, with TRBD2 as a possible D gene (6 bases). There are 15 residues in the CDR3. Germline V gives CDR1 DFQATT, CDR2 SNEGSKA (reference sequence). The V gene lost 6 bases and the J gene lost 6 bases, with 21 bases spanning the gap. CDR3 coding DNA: TGCAGTGCCCCCCCCCCAAGGGTGGAGGGCAATGAGCAGTTCTTC. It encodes CSAPPPRVEGNEQFF.

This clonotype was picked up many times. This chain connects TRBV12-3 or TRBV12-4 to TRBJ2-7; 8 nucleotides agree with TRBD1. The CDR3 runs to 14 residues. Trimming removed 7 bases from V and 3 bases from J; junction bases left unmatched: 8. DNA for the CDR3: TGTGCCAGCACCCAACAGGGGGGCCGCTACGAGCAGTACTTC. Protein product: CASTQQGGRYEQYF.

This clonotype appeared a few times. The chain's CDR3 is CASSLVPRDTQYF. DNA for the CDR3: TGCGCCAGCAGCTTGGTTCCGAGAGATACGCAGTATTTT. The chain is built from TRBV5-1 and TRBJ2-3; no definite D call. This CDR3 has 13 residues. CDR1 is SGHRS and CDR2 is YFSETQ in the germline V gene. Trimming stripped 0 bases from V and 5 bases from J, with 7 bases between.